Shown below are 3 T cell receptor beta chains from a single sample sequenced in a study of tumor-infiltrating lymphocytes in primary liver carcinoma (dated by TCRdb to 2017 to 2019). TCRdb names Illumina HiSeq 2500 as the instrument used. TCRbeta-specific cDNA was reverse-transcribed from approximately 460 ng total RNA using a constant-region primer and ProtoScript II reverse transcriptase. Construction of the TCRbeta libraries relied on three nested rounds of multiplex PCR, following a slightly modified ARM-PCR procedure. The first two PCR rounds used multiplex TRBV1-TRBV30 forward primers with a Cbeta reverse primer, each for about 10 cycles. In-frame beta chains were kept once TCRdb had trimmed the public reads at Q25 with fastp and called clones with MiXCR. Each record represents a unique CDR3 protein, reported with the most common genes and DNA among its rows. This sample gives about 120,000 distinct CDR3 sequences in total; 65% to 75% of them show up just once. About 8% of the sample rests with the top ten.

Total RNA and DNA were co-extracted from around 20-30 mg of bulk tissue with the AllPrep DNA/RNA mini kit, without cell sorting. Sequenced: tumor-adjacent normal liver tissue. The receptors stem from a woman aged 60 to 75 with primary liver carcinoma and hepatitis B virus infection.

CDR3 amino acids: CSVEWTSWHNEQFF. CDR3 coding DNA: TGCAGCGTTGAATGGACTAGCTGGCATAATGAGCAGTTCTTC. The chain links TRBV29-1 to TRBJ2-1, with 8 positions matching TRBD2. CDR1 SQVTM and CDR2 ANQGSEA come from the germline V gene. The CDR3 consists of 14 residues. The ends lost 2 bases at V and 7 bases at J; junction bases unmatched: 7.

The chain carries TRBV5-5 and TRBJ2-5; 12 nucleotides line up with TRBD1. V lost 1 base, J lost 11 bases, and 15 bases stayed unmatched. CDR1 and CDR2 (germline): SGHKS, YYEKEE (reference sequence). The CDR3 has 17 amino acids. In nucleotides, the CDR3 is TGTGCCAGCAGCTTGAAGGTTGTGGGACAGGGGGCTGTGACACAGTACTTC. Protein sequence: CASSLKVVGQGAVTQYF.

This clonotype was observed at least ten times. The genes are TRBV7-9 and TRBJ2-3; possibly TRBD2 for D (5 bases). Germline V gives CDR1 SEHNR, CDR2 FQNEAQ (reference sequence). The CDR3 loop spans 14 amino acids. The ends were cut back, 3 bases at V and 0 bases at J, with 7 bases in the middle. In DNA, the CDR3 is TGTGCCAGCAGCTTCTCGGGAAGCACAGATACGCAGTATTTT. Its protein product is CASSFSGSTDTQYF.